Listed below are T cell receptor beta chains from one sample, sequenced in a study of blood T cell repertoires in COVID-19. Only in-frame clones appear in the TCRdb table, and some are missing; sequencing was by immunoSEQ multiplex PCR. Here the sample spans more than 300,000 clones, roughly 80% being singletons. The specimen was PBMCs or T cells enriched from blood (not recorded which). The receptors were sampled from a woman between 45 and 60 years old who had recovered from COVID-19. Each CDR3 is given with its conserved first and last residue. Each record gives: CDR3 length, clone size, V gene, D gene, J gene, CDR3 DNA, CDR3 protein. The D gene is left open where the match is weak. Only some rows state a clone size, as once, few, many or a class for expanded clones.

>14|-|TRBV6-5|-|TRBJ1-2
TGTGCCAGCAGTTACTCCGCAGGGGCCTATGGCTACACCTTC
CASSYSAGAYGYTF
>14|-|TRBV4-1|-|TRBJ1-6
TGCGCCAGCAGCCAAGATTTTCGGGATTCACCCCTCCACTTT
CASSQDFRDSPLHF
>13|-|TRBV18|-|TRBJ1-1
TGTGCCAGCTCACCAGGACAATTCGATGCGGCTTTCTTT
CASSPGQFDAAFF
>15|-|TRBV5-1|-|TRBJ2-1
TGCGCCAGCAGCTTGGCGGGGTCTTTCTACAATGAGCAGTTCTTC
CASSLAGSFYNEQFF
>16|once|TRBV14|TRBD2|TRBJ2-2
TGTGCCAGCAGCCAAGGACTAGCGGGGAACACCGGGGAGCTGTTTTTT
CASSQGLAGNTGELFF
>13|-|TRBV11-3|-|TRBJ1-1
TGTGCCAGCAGCTTAGTTTTCTACACTGAAGCTTTCTTT
CASSLVFYTEAFF
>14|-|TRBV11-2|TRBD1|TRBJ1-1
TGTGCCAGCAGCTTGGGACAGGGGGTTACTGAAGCTTTCTTT
CASSLGQGVTEAFF
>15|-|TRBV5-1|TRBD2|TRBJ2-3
TGCGCCAGCAGCTTGTCTAGCGGGGGGATAGATACGCAGTATTTT
CASSLSSGGIDTQYF
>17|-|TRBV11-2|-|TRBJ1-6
TGTGCCAGCAGCTTAGAAACCTCCGGGACATATAATTCACCCCTCCACTTT
CASSLETSGTYNSPLHF
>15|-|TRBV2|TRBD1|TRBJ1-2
TGTGCCAGCAGCTTGGGACAGGGGAATCCCCATGGCTACACCTTC
CASSLGQGNPHGYTF